This T cell receptor (beta chain) was sequenced in a study of blood T cell repertoires in COVID-19 (dated by TCRdb to 2019 to 2021). About the full investigation: Collaborator samples came from the United States, Italy and Spain and covered acute and convalescent phases of COVID-19. The material from the prospective study consisted of cDNA or gDNA derived from T cells, B-cell-depleted T cells, or PBMCs. The dataset comprised deeply sampled blood TCRbeta repertoires from subjects exposed to, actively infected with, or recovered from COVID-19. A freely available public database, intended as a resource for researchers studying the immune response to SARS-CoV-2, is where the repertoires were released. Samples came from the ongoing ImmuneRACE study (first 160 participants) plus 1,254 subjects from 6 global collaborators. The sample metadata nearly always contained a de-identified subject ID, COVID-19 status, age in years and sex. Where HLA class I and class II types were available, the types were taken from metadata supplied by the sample provider, not from assay-based typing.

About this clone itself: What antigen it recognizes has not been identified. No clone much larger than this one lies a single base away; base qualities are absent.

TCRbeta CDR3 regions were amplified from genomic DNA by means of the immunoSEQ Assay, a bias-controlled multiplex PCR. In the authors' own workflow: The number of nucleated cells in each sample was estimated by amplification of reference gene primers within the assay. To quantify the absolute abundance of each unique TCRbeta CDR3 rearrangement, sequence reads were collapsed and filtered. For each sample, productive Simpson clonality was calculated as the square root of Simpson's diversity index over productive rearrangements. TCRdb stores this immuneACCESS table with in-frame sequences only. Part of the clones is absent; in the studies checked, under half of the shortfall reflects unresolved V genes, and no reason is known for the rest. For V, J and clone size, that table is used; D and trimming come from the DNA. The sample table shows approximately 250,000 clones, and about 87% are seen once. Of the sample, roughly 10% falls within the top ten clones.

Trimmed from V: 3 bases; trimmed from J: 7 bases; junction bases lacking a gene match: 5. For CDR1 and CDR2, the germline V gene lists SGHRS and YFSETQ. From cysteine to phenylalanine, the CDR3 is 15 amino acids long. Solely the CDR3 DNA is kept, with 45 bases framed from the first base. In Seattle, one collaborating source enrolled patients while the infection was active and tracked those patients longitudinally over the course of disease. Collaborating institutions collected whole blood in K2EDTA tubes following their own protocols. For TCRbeta analysis, collaborators shipped samples in one of three forms: frozen whole blood, isolated PBMCs, or DNA extracted from either of those sample types. The paper as a whole reports these results and caveats: The quantity of clinical and demographic metadata differed by source and by participant and was supplied without curation.

The sequence joins TRBV5-1 to TRBJ2-1, with 12 central nucleotides matching TRBD1. The TCR originated in a woman between 65 and 79 years old with COVID-19, enrolled during active disease. Input material: peripheral blood. The CDR3 here reads CASSSGQGAVNEQFF. DNA sequence: TGCGCCAGCAGCTCGGGACAGGGGGCGGTGAATGAGCAGTTCTTC.